This T cell receptor beta chain came from a study of regulatory T cells in long-lasting Graves disease. Trimming at V came to 5 bases and at J to 0 bases, leaving 9 bases not matched to a gene. This CDR3 contains 17 residues. Germline values: CDR1 SNHLY, CDR2 FYNNEI. Sequencing libraries for TCR beta were prepared with iRepertoire HTBI primers and Arm-PCR of CDR3 regions. TCRdb passed the multiplex PCR reads through MiXCR, listing each CDR3 protein once. Counted here are approximately 690,000 distinct CDR3 sequences, about 32% occurring once; the ten biggest clones make up about two fifths. This clonotype appeared many times. Time point noted: persistent/refractory GD, antithyroid drugs over 5 years with positive TRAb. RNA from PBMCs was the source of the TCR library.

This specimen was peripheral blood mononuclear cells (PBMCs), taken when the disease was refractory, from a patient treated with antithyroid drugs. The V and J genes are TRBV2 and TRBJ1-2; 10 bases are a match to TRBD1. This receptor was obtained from a female donor with Graves disease. The CDR3 nucleotides read TGTGCCAGCAGTCTAGGACAGGGGGGACTTCCTAACTATGGCTACACCTTC. This sequence encodes CASSLGQGGLPNYGYTF.